This TCR beta chain was observed in a study of OX40 agonist ivuxolimab in advanced cancers. As for the study more broadly: Ivuxolimab, which targeted the costimulatory receptor OX40 (CD134), was an agonistic, fully human IgG2 monoclonal antibody. Intravenous ivuxolimab was administered to patients every 2 weeks at six dose levels: 0.01, 0.1, 0.3, 1.5, 3 and 10 mg/kg. Among the 50 to 55 dose-escalation patients, approximately 20 had hepatocellular carcinoma, about 15 melanoma, 9 renal cell carcinoma and 9 head and neck cancer. The point of sequencing TCRbeta in the periphery was to test whether ivuxolimab changed TCR sequence diversity and drove clonal T-cell expansion. The paper covers the monotherapy dose-escalation part of the phase I ivuxolimab trial, which included N of about 50 patients. Patients were allowed to have had prior anti-PD-1, anti-PD-L1 or anti-CTLA-4 therapy, and around two fifths of the dose-escalation patients had been treated with checkpoint inhibitors. The dose-escalation cohort was roughly 80% male with a mean age of 60 years, ranging from roughly 23 to 79. Three dose-escalation patients achieved partial responses, one with hepatocellular carcinoma and two with cutaneous melanoma. The paper as a whole reports these results and caveats: At doses of 0.1 to 3.0 mg/kg, clonal expansion of both CD4+ and CD8+ T cells in blood was seen between baseline and week 6. On average, CD8+ T cells showed more expanded clones than CD4+ T cells after ivuxolimab. Low levels of normalized T-cell clonal expansion were also seen in some patients who did not respond. Antigen specificity was not determined for the clonally expanded peripheral T cells. In partial responders in the 0.1-3.0 mg/kg groups, normalized peripheral clonal expansion was found to be among the lowest, especially among CD8+ T cells.

Genomic DNA was extracted from sorted cells for sequencing of the TCRbeta CDR3 region. TCRbeta CDR3 regions were sequenced using the immunoSEQ Assay. Here the immuneACCESS table is served through TCRdb, limited to in-frame sequences with V and J called. Missing clones are a known gap in these copies; in checked studies unresolved V genes cover under half, and the rest lacks a known reason. Across this sample there are 58,000 or so clones, with about 88% seen only once. Around 12% of the sample belongs to the ten largest clones. The CDR3 measures 14 amino acids from cysteine to phenylalanine. Only the CDR3 portion is preserved as DNA: 42 bases, with reading frame beginning at the first base. The germline V gene gives CDR1 as MRHNA and CDR2 as SNTAGT. The V and J ends are trimmed by 0 bases and 7 bases, leaving 7 bases between them. Patients with autoimmune disease history or receiving systemic immunosuppression were excluded from the trial. Peripheral blood for TCR sequencing was drawn from every dose cohort at baseline, at cycle 4 day 1 and at cycle 7 day 1. The samples were taken from a phase I, first-in-human, multicenter, open-label dose-escalation trial of ivuxolimab. The trial enrolled adults with locally advanced or metastatic head and neck squamous cell, hepatocellular, melanoma or renal cell carcinoma. Before TCR sequencing, CD4+ and CD8+ T cells were separately sorted from peripheral blood.

Comments on this clone: Its antigen is still unknown. Within one base of it there is no much larger clone, and no base qualities were kept.

The TCR was taken from an adult with an advanced solid tumor such as melanoma, head and neck, liver or kidney cancer. Material: CD4+ or CD8+ T cells sorted from blood, obtained in a trial of the OX40 agonist ivuxolimab. The V and J segments used are TRBV6-4 and TRBJ1-6; a weak D assignment points to TRBD1 (5 bases agree). The DNA sequence is TGTGCCAGCAGTGACTCCCAGGGAAATTCACCCCTCCACTTT. It specifies CASSDSQGNSPLHF.